Listed below are T cell receptor beta chains from one sample, sequenced in a study of blood T cells in healthy people across ages. MiXCR was run by TCRdb on the 5' RACE reads, yielding one entry per CDR3 protein. The sample holds 700,000 to 950,000 distinct CDR3 sequences, roughly 47% seen once. Sequenced material: blood. The source of these receptors is a woman between 55 and 75 years old in good health. CDR3s include the opening cysteine and the closing phenylalanine or tryptophan. A D gene is named only where the DNA matches it firmly. A row's size may be missing; if present it is once, few, many or a size class.

clone_size: few
d_call: TRBD2
v_call: TRBV7-2
j_call: TRBJ2-3
cdr3_nt: TGTGCCAGCAGCCCCCGACTAGCACCGAGCACAGATACGCAGTATTTT
cdr3_aa: CASSPRLAPSTDTQYF

clone_size: NA
d_call: NA
v_call: TRBV20-1
j_call: TRBJ1-5
cdr3_nt: TGCAGTGCTAGAGATCGTCAGGATAGCAATCAGCCCCAGCATTTT
cdr3_aa: CSARDRQDSNQPQHF

clone_size: many
d_call: NA
v_call: TRBV20-1
j_call: TRBJ2-7
cdr3_nt: TGCAGTGCTATGAATGGGGGAACGGGATCCTACGAGCAGTACTTC
cdr3_aa: CSAMNGGTGSYEQYF

clone_size: once
d_call: NA
v_call: TRBV24-1
j_call: TRBJ1-1
cdr3_nt: TGTGCCACCAGTGAAACCACCGGGACTGAAGCTTTCTTT
cdr3_aa: CATSETTGTEAFF

clone_size: NA
d_call: TRBD1
v_call: TRBV12-3/TRBV12-4
j_call: TRBJ2-4
cdr3_nt: TGTGCCAGTGTTCCGGGACAGGGAAATTACGGGCAGTACTTC
cdr3_aa: CASVPGQGNYGQYF

clone_size: NA
d_call: TRBD1
v_call: TRBV9
j_call: TRBJ2-3
cdr3_nt: TGTGCCAGCAGCTGGACAGGAAGGGATACGCAGTATTTT
cdr3_aa: CASSWTGRDTQYF

clone_size: NA
d_call: TRBD2
v_call: TRBV9
j_call: TRBJ2-5
cdr3_nt: TGTGCCAGCAGCTTCGGGGGACTAGCGGGGGACCCGAAAGAGACCCAGTACTTC
cdr3_aa: CASSFGGLAGDPKETQYF

clone_size: once
d_call: NA
v_call: TRBV7-8
j_call: TRBJ2-1
cdr3_nt: TGTGCCAGCAGCTTAGCGCGGTTTGCGGGATCCTTTAATGAGCAGTTCTTC
cdr3_aa: CASSLARFAGSFNEQFF

clone_size: few
d_call: NA
v_call: TRBV6-2/TRBV6-3
j_call: TRBJ1-1
cdr3_nt: TGTGCCAGCAGTGACTCATCCGGGAGCACTGAAGCTTTCTTT
cdr3_aa: CASSDSSGSTEAFF

clone_size: many
d_call: NA
v_call: TRBV7-2
j_call: TRBJ1-5
cdr3_nt: TGTGCCAGCAGCTTGCAGGGCAATCAGCCCCAGCATTTT
cdr3_aa: CASSLQGNQPQHF

clone_size: few
d_call: NA
v_call: TRBV27
j_call: TRBJ1-5
cdr3_nt: TGTGCCAGCAGTTTAGGCGCGGGCAGCAATCAGCCCCAGCATTTT
cdr3_aa: CASSLGAGSNQPQHF

clone_size: NA
d_call: NA
v_call: TRBV7-3
j_call: TRBJ2-1
cdr3_nt: TGTGCCAGCAGCCCCAGACCGGGGGACCCCTCCTACAATGAGCAGTTCTTC
cdr3_aa: CASSPRPGDPSYNEQFF

clone_size: many
d_call: NA
v_call: TRBV29-1
j_call: TRBJ2-1
cdr3_nt: TGCAGCGTTGAAAGACCATCCAATGAGCAGTTCTTC
cdr3_aa: CSVERPSNEQFF

clone_size: NA
d_call: TRBD2
v_call: TRBV5-1
j_call: TRBJ2-3
cdr3_nt: TGCGCCAGCAGACTACTAGCGGGGGGGATGGATACGCAGTATTTT
cdr3_aa: CASRLLAGGMDTQYF

clone_size: many
d_call: NA
v_call: TRBV29-1
j_call: TRBJ2-1
cdr3_nt: TGCAGCGTTGATGGTATAAGGGAGCAGTTCTTC
cdr3_aa: CSVDGIREQFF

clone_size: few
d_call: NA
v_call: TRBV7-2
j_call: TRBJ2-7
cdr3_nt: TGTGCCAGCATCCTCGGGGCCCAGGGCTACGAGCAGTACTTC
cdr3_aa: CASILGAQGYEQYF

clone_size: many
d_call: TRBD1
v_call: TRBV6-2/TRBV6-3
j_call: TRBJ2-6
cdr3_nt: TGTGCCAGCAGTTACGGGACAGCCTCTGGGGCCAACGTCCTGACTTTC
cdr3_aa: CASSYGTASGANVLTF

clone_size: NA
d_call: NA
v_call: TRBV6-5
j_call: TRBJ2-4
cdr3_nt: TGTGCCAGCAGTTATCGGGGGGCGATCCACATTCAGTACTTC
cdr3_aa: CASSYRGAIHIQYF

clone_size: NA
d_call: NA
v_call: TRBV10-2
j_call: TRBJ2-5
cdr3_nt: TGCGCCAGCAGTTACGGGGCCCGGGAGACCCAGTACTTC
cdr3_aa: CASSYGARETQYF

clone_size: NA
d_call: NA
v_call: TRBV9
j_call: TRBJ2-7
cdr3_nt: TGTGCCAGCACCTATGGTGATAGGGGCGCCTACGAGCAGTACTTC
cdr3_aa: CASTYGDRGAYEQYF

clone_size: NA
d_call: NA
v_call: TRBV7-6
j_call: TRBJ2-3
cdr3_nt: TGTGCCAGCAGCCCGGATGGATCGCAGTATTTT
cdr3_aa: CASSPDGSQYF

clone_size: NA
d_call: NA
v_call: TRBV5-8
j_call: TRBJ2-3
cdr3_nt: TGTGCCAGCAGCTTGCTCCCTACCCACACAGATACGCAGTATTTT
cdr3_aa: CASSLLPTHTDTQYF

clone_size: NA
d_call: TRBD2
v_call: TRBV6-7
j_call: TRBJ2-1
cdr3_nt: TGTGCCAGCAGTTACCCGAAGTGGCTAGCGGGAGTCCCCCTCTACAATGAGCAGTTCTTC
cdr3_aa: CASSYPKWLAGVPLYNEQFF

clone_size: NA
d_call: NA
v_call: TRBV6-2/TRBV6-3
j_call: TRBJ1-2
cdr3_nt: TGTGCCAGCACCCAGGGGCGACAGAGCTATGGCTACACCTTC
cdr3_aa: CASTQGRQSYGYTF

clone_size: NA
d_call: NA
v_call: TRBV21-1
j_call: TRBJ2-4
cdr3_nt: TGTGCCAGCAGAAGAAACATTCAGTACTTC
cdr3_aa: CASRRNIQYF

clone_size: NA
d_call: TRBD2
v_call: TRBV7-7
j_call: TRBJ2-1
cdr3_nt: TGTGCCAGCAGCCCGCAACTAGCGGGAGGCAATGAGCAGTTCTTC
cdr3_aa: CASSPQLAGGNEQFF

clone_size: NA
d_call: TRBD1
v_call: TRBV27
j_call: TRBJ2-7
cdr3_nt: TGTGCCAGCAGTTTACCAGACAGGGCGGACGAGCAGTACTTC
cdr3_aa: CASSLPDRADEQYF

clone_size: few
d_call: TRBD1
v_call: TRBV12-3/TRBV12-4
j_call: TRBJ1-6
cdr3_nt: TGTGCCAGCACCGCGGACAGGCCTGATAATTCACCCCTCCACTTT
cdr3_aa: CASTADRPDNSPLHF

clone_size: NA
d_call: TRBD2
v_call: TRBV6-5
j_call: TRBJ2-1
cdr3_nt: TGTGCCAGCAGCCTCCGGGGAGCGGGGGGTAAAAATGAGCAGTTCTTC
cdr3_aa: CASSLRGAGGKNEQFF

clone_size: NA
d_call: TRBD2
v_call: TRBV7-2
j_call: TRBJ2-1
cdr3_nt: TGTGCCAGTGGAAAGCGGGAGGAAGCTAGTGAGCAGTTCTTC
cdr3_aa: CASGKREEASEQFF

clone_size: NA
d_call: TRBD1
v_call: TRBV20-1
j_call: TRBJ2-1
cdr3_nt: TGCAGTGCTAGAGATTGGACAGGGAATGAGCAGTTCTTC
cdr3_aa: CSARDWTGNEQFF

clone_size: many
d_call: NA
v_call: TRBV4-2
j_call: TRBJ2-3
cdr3_nt: TGTGCCAGCAGCCAAGAAAATAGGGCGCCAGATACGCAGTATTTT
cdr3_aa: CASSQENRAPDTQYF

clone_size: few
d_call: NA
v_call: TRBV7-8
j_call: TRBJ2-3
cdr3_nt: TGTGCCAGCAGCTCCCCCGGGTATCTTAACACAGATACGCAGTATTTT
cdr3_aa: CASSSPGYLNTDTQYF

clone_size: NA
d_call: NA
v_call: TRBV18
j_call: TRBJ2-3
cdr3_nt: TGTGCCAGCTCCGAGACTAGAAGCACAGATACGCAGTATTTT
cdr3_aa: CASSETRSTDTQYF

clone_size: NA
d_call: NA
v_call: TRBV14
j_call: TRBJ2-4
cdr3_nt: TGTGCCAGCAGCCAAGAAGGATTGGGACTTTCCAAAAACATTCAGTACTTC
cdr3_aa: CASSQEGLGLSKNIQYF

clone_size: NA
d_call: NA
v_call: TRBV7-2
j_call: TRBJ2-7
cdr3_nt: TGTGCCAGCAGCTTATGGGGGGAGCAGTACTTC
cdr3_aa: CASSLWGEQYF

clone_size: few
d_call: NA
v_call: TRBV4-2
j_call: TRBJ2-3
cdr3_nt: TGTGCCAGCAGCCAAGGGGTGTCAGAAAGCACAGATACGCAGTATTTT
cdr3_aa: CASSQGVSESTDTQYF

clone_size: NA
d_call: TRBD1
v_call: TRBV7-2
j_call: TRBJ2-7
cdr3_nt: TGTGCCAGCAGCTACACCGGGACAGGGACCTACGAGCAGTACTTC
cdr3_aa: CASSYTGTGTYEQYF

clone_size: NA
d_call: TRBD2
v_call: TRBV27
j_call: TRBJ2-3
cdr3_nt: TGTGCCAGCAGAAGGCGGGAGAGGGATACGCAGTATTTT
cdr3_aa: CASRRRERDTQYF

clone_size: few
d_call: NA
v_call: TRBV20-1
j_call: TRBJ2-1
cdr3_nt: TGCAGTGCCGGGGTCCGGGGCGATGAGCAGTTCTTC
cdr3_aa: CSAGVRGDEQFF

clone_size: NA
d_call: NA
v_call: TRBV20-1
j_call: TRBJ1-5
cdr3_nt: TGCAGTGCTAGAGATCGGACGAATCCCTATCAGCCCCAGCATTTT
cdr3_aa: CSARDRTNPYQPQHF

clone_size: few
d_call: NA
v_call: TRBV29-1
j_call: TRBJ2-7
cdr3_nt: TGCAGCGTTAAACCGGACTTTGGCGAGCAGTACTTC
cdr3_aa: CSVKPDFGEQYF

clone_size: few
d_call: NA
v_call: TRBV28
j_call: TRBJ2-2
cdr3_nt: TGTGCCAGCAGTCTCGTGTCGGGAGCCGGGGAGCTGTTTTTT
cdr3_aa: CASSLVSGAGELFF

clone_size: NA
d_call: NA
v_call: TRBV30
j_call: TRBJ2-2
cdr3_nt: TGTGCCTGGAGTCTCAGGAGTTACACCGGGGAGCTGTTTTTT
cdr3_aa: CAWSLRSYTGELFF

clone_size: NA
d_call: NA
v_call: TRBV6-5
j_call: TRBJ1-1
cdr3_nt: TGTGCCAGCAGTTACTACCGGGGGGACACTGAAGCTTTCTTT
cdr3_aa: CASSYYRGDTEAFF

clone_size: NA
d_call: TRBD1
v_call: TRBV28
j_call: TRBJ2-7
cdr3_nt: TGTGCCAGCAGTCTCAGGGACAGACAAAACTACGAGCAGTACTTC
cdr3_aa: CASSLRDRQNYEQYF

clone_size: NA
d_call: NA
v_call: TRBV10-3
j_call: TRBJ2-3
cdr3_nt: TGTGCCATCAGTGGAGGGTTGGGAGATACGCAGTATTTT
cdr3_aa: CAISGGLGDTQYF

clone_size: NA
d_call: NA
v_call: TRBV10-1
j_call: TRBJ1-2
cdr3_nt: TGCGCCAGCAGTCGGGACAATAACTATGGCTACACCTTC
cdr3_aa: CASSRDNNYGYTF

clone_size: few
d_call: NA
v_call: TRBV7-2
j_call: TRBJ1-2
cdr3_nt: TGTGCCAGCAGCGCCTCGTGGTGGGGGGGCGCGGATGGCTACACCTTC
cdr3_aa: CASSASWWGGADGYTF

clone_size: NA
d_call: NA
v_call: TRBV7-2
j_call: TRBJ2-7
cdr3_nt: TGTGCCAGCAGCTTGTCCCACAACCCTACCTACGAGCAGTACTTC
cdr3_aa: CASSLSHNPTYEQYF

clone_size: NA
d_call: TRBD2
v_call: TRBV2
j_call: TRBJ2-3
cdr3_nt: TGTGCCAGCAGTTTAGCGGGGGGGACCACAGATGCGCAGTATTTT
cdr3_aa: CASSLAGGTTDAQYF

clone_size: many
d_call: TRBD2
v_call: TRBV7-2
j_call: TRBJ2-7
cdr3_nt: TGTGCCAGCAGCATCCTAGCGGGAGGGCTCCTAGAGCAGTACTTC
cdr3_aa: CASSILAGGLLEQYF

clone_size: NA
d_call: NA
v_call: TRBV11-2
j_call: TRBJ2-1
cdr3_nt: TGTGCCAGCAGCGCAGTGGGGGGTGGGGAGCAGTTCTTC
cdr3_aa: CASSAVGGGEQFF

clone_size: NA
d_call: NA
v_call: TRBV20-1
j_call: TRBJ1-1
cdr3_nt: TGCAGTGCTAGTTCCACGGTGAACACTGAAGCTTTCTTT
cdr3_aa: CSASSTVNTEAFF